This passage covers 26 T cell receptor beta chains from one sample sequenced in a study of cytomegalovirus exposure and HLA in healthy donors. Primers for the PCR totalled 60 Vbeta and 13 Jbeta. The protocol was immunoSEQ multiplex PCR, while the TCRdb copy is restricted to in-frame clones and leaves out a portion. The data show some 120,000 clones, 60% to 75% seen once. The sample consisted of PBMCs. All receptors come from a woman aged 45-59 years in good health and CMV-seropositive.

This rearrangement joins TRBV6-5 to TRBJ1-1; D is ambiguous. The CDR3 is 16 amino acids. With 0 bases removed from V and 1 base from J, the gap between germline ends came to 12 bases. Germline assignment: CDR1 MNHEY and CDR2 SVGAGI. The CDR3 loop reads CASSYSRRAANTEAFF. The CDR3 DNA sequence: TGTGCCAGCAGTTACTCGAGGCGCGCTGCGAACACTGAAGCTTTCTTT.

J is TRBJ2-7 and V is TRBV6-5; 8 positions agree with TRBD1. This CDR3 has 13 amino acids. After removal of 2 bases from V and 5 bases from J, the junction contained 2 bases not matched to a gene. Germline V gene lookup returns CDR1 MNHEY and CDR2 SVGAGI. The CDR3 protein is CASSYAQGDEQYF. The CDR3 DNA follows: TGTGCCAGCAGTTACGCACAGGGGGACGAGCAGTACTTC.

This clone appeared once. The chain carries TRBV6-6 and TRBJ2-5, with 8 bases aligning to TRBD2. CDR1 and CDR2 from the germline V gene are MNHNY and SVGAGI (reference sequence). The CDR3 has 14 residues. V lost 7 bases and J lost 2; bases outside the gene matches: 6. CDR3 sequence reads: CASIAGGPQETQYF. The CDR3 bases are TGTGCCAGCATCGCGGGGGGACCTCAAGAGACCCAGTACTTC.

The DNA for the CDR3 is TGTGCCAGTAGTCCTCCCGGGAGCCGGACCTACTACGAGCAGTACTTC. Translation: CASSPPGSRTYYEQYF. V and J are TRBV19 and TRBJ2-7, with D possibly matching TRBD2 (6 bases). This CDR3 contains 16 residues. With 5 bases removed from V and 3 bases from J, the gap between germline ends came to 20 bases. Per the germline V gene, CDR1 is LNHDA and CDR2 is SQIVND (reference sequence).

The J gene is TRBJ2-5, the V gene TRBV7-2, with 7 bases matching TRBD1. The V gene's germline CDR1 is SGHTA and CDR2 FQGNSA. The CDR3 is 14 amino acids. V was pared by 5 bases and J by 5 bases, with 8 bases of the junction left unmatched. CDR3 loop: CASSAEGAGETQYF. CDR3 sequence (DNA): TGTGCCAGCAGCGCCGAGGGGGCAGGTGAGACCCAGTACTTC. The entire variable domain, with the rest obtained from reference TRBV7-2 and TRBJ2-5, is as follows: GAGVSQSPSNKVTEKGKDVELRCDPISGHTALYWYRQSLGQGLEFLIYFQGNSAPDKSGLPSDRFSAERTGGSVSTLTIQRTQQEDSAVYLCASSAEGAGETQYFGPGTRLLVL.

The rearrangement links TRBV7-9 to TRBJ2-1, with 7 bases matching TRBD2. CDR3 length: 15 amino acids. The trim removed 1 base at V and 7 bases at J, leaving 7 bases unmatched. Per the germline V gene, CDR1 is SEHNR and CDR2 is FQNEAQ (reference sequence). The CDR3 loop is CASSLVGRGWNEQFF. The CDR3 DNA reads as TGTGCCAGCAGCTTAGTAGGGCGGGGGTGGAATGAGCAGTTCTTC. Together with reference TRBV7-9 and TRBJ2-1, the CDR3 gives the full variable domain: DTGVSQNPRHKITKRGQNVTFRCDPISEHNRLYWYRQTLGQGPEFLTYFQNEAQLEKSRLLSDRFSAERPKGSFSTLEIQRTEQGDSAMYLCASSLVGRGWNEQFFGPGTRLTVL.

V usage is TRBV10-3 and J usage is TRBJ1-4; D is unclear. Trimming left V 0 bases short and J 5 bases short, with 7 bases between. The CDR3 is 14 residues long. CDR1 ENHRY and CDR2 SYGVKD come from the germline V gene. This chain's CDR3 is CAISESRGNEKLFF. DNA of the CDR3: TGTGCCATCAGTGAGTCGAGAGGAAATGAAAAACTGTTTTTT.

V is TRBV4-2 and J is TRBJ1-4; 9 bases align to TRBD1. The CDR3 runs to 17 residues. Trimming cost V 0 bases and J 7 bases; bases outside gene matches: 9. The germline V gene encodes CDR1 LGHNA and CDR2 YNFKEQ. CDR3 protein: CASSQELDRGFGEKLFF. The CDR3 nucleotides are TGTGCCAGCAGCCAAGAGCTTGACAGGGGGTTCGGTGAAAAACTGTTTTTT.

The chain carries TRBV7-8 and TRBJ2-6; no firm D call. The V gene lost 4 bases and the J gene lost 0 bases, with 10 bases spanning the gap. The CDR3 is made up of 16 amino acids. Per the germline V gene, CDR1 is SGHVS and CDR2 is FQNEAQ. CDR3 region: CASSSDLSSGANVLTF. DNA of the CDR3: TGTGCCAGCAGCTCAGATCTCAGCTCTGGGGCCAACGTCCTGACTTTC. Drawing the rest from reference TRBV7-8 and TRBJ2-6, the complete variable domain is GAGVSQSPRYKVAKRGQDVALRCDPISGHVSLFWYQQALGQGPEFLTYFQNEAQLDKSGLPSDRFFAERPEGSVSTLKIQRTQQEDSAVYLCASSSDLSSGANVLTFGAGSRLTVL.

The V and J genes are TRBV7-6 and TRBJ2-1, with 9 bases identical to TRBD2. V was pared by 5 bases and J by 2 bases, with 4 bases of the junction left unmatched. The CDR3 runs 15 residues. Germline-derived CDR1 and CDR2 are SGHVS and FNYEAQ. The CDR3 sequence is CASSRSGGPYNEQFF. As DNA, the CDR3 is TGTGCCAGCAGCAGAAGCGGGGGGCCCTACAATGAGCAGTTCTTC. The full variable domain, completed using reference TRBV7-6 and TRBJ2-1, is GAGVSQSPRYKVTKRGQDVALRCDPISGHVSLYWYRQALGQGPEFLTYFNYEAQQDKSGLPNDRFSAERPEGSISTLTIQRTEQRDSAMYRCASSRSGGPYNEQFFGPGTRLTVL.

This clone was detected only once. The chain is built from TRBV30 and TRBJ1-1; 9 bases are shared with TRBD1. V lost 1 base, J lost 1 base, and 4 bases stayed unmatched. The length of the CDR3 is 15 residues. Germline V gene sequence: CDR1 GTSNPN, CDR2 SVGIG (reference sequence). DNA of the CDR3: TGTGCCTGGAGTGCCCTGGACAGGGGGAACACTGAAGCTTTCTTT. Encoded protein: CAWSALDRGNTEAFF.

The chain links TRBV5-4 to TRBJ2-6; a weak D match, TRBD1 (5 bases). Germline V gives CDR1 SGHNT, CDR2 YYREEE (reference sequence). V was pared by 4 bases and J by 0 bases, with 14 bases between. This CDR3 is 17 amino acids long. The CDR3 here is CASSKIRQSSGANVLTF. CDR3 in DNA: TGTGCCAGCAGCAAAATCCGACAGTCCTCTGGGGCCAACGTCCTGACTTTC.

V usage is TRBV5-1 and J usage is TRBJ2-3; D perhaps matches TRBD1 (6 bases). CDR3 length equals 16 residues. Trimming left V 0 bases short and J 5 bases short, with 16 bases between. Looked up from germline, CDR1 is SGHRS and CDR2 is YFSETQ. DNA for the CDR3: TGCGCCAGCAGCTTGGGGCCGGGGTCACAGGGAGATACGCAGTATTTT. The encoded protein is CASSLGPGSQGDTQYF.

The J gene is TRBJ2-3, the V gene TRBV10-1, with unresolved D. The germline gives CDR1 WNHNN, CDR2 SYGVQD (reference sequence). The CDR3 is 17 residues long. The germline V and J ends were trimmed by 7 bases and 4 bases, with 24 bases remaining between them. In DNA form, the CDR3 reads TGCGCCAGCACCTCGAGTTTTGGCAGGCTTATCGCAGATACGCAGTATTTT. As protein: CASTSSFGRLIADTQYF.

This chain uses TRBV7-9 with TRBJ1-4, with a weak D call TRBD1 (5 bases). V gave up 0 bases and J gave up 4 bases, with 15 bases separating them. CDR1 is SEHNR, CDR2 FQNEAQ, per germline (reference sequence). The CDR3 covers 17 residues. CDR3 residues: CASSLAGGATINEKLFF. The CDR3 region has the DNA TGTGCCAGCAGCTTAGCAGGAGGGGCGACAATTAATGAAAAACTGTTTTTT.

This clone was detected only a few times. The genes are TRBV4-3 and TRBJ1-2; TRBD1 is a possible D gene (5 bases). This CDR3 is 16 amino acids long. Trimming left V 4 bases short and J 0 bases short, with 15 bases between. Germline V gene data show CDR1 as LGHNA and CDR2 as YSLEER. The CDR3 DNA is TGCGCCAGCAGCCCGGGCAGGACATTAACTAACTATGGCTACACCTTC. Its translation: CASSPGRTLTNYGYTF.

This clone was observed a handful of times. The chain is built from TRBV5-1 and TRBJ2-3; 9 bases are a match to TRBD2. The V gene end was trimmed by 4 bases and the J gene end by 2 bases; junction bases not matched to a gene: 8. The germline V gene has CDR1 SGHRS and CDR2 YFSETQ. This CDR3 has 16 amino acids. The CDR3 DNA reads as TGCGCCAGCAGCCCCCAGCTAGCGGGGCTCACAGATACGCAGTATTTT. Amino acids: CASSPQLAGLTDTQYF.

This clone was counted a single time. The chain carries TRBV6-5 and TRBJ2-2, with D possibly matching TRBD1 (5 bases). CDR1 is MNHEY and CDR2 is SVGAGI in the germline V gene. CDR3 length: 12 residues. V was pared by 7 bases and J by 5 bases, with 8 bases between. The DNA for the CDR3 is TGTGCCAGCAACAAGGGGACCGGGGAGCTGTTTTTT. Translating gives CASNKGTGELFF.

The chain has TRBV29-1 and TRBJ1-1; 8 bases agree with TRBD1. Germline lookup yields CDR1 SQVTM and CDR2 ANQGSEA. The CDR3 covers 12 residues. Unmatched junction bases numbered 4, after V lost 4 bases and J lost 6 bases. CDR3 DNA: TGCAGCGTTGCCCAGGGGGCTGCTGAAGCTTTCTTT. Its translation is CSVAQGAAEAFF. Combining the CDR3 with reference TRBV29-1 and TRBJ1-1 gives the whole variable domain SAVISQKPSRDICQRGTSLTIQCQVDSQVTMMFWYRQQPGQSLTLIATANQGSEATYESGFVIDKFPISRPNLTFSTLTVSNMSPEDSSIYLCSVAQGAAEAFFGQGTRLTVV.

The chain employs TRBV6-5 and TRBJ1-3; TRBD1 is a possible D gene (5 bases). From germline, CDR1 is MNHEY and CDR2 SVGAGI. The germline V and J ends were trimmed by 0 bases and 3 bases, with 12 bases remaining between them. CDR3 size: 16 residues. The CDR3 sequence: CASSYSTGGNGNTIYF. The CDR3 DNA sequence: TGTGCCAGCAGTTACTCGACGGGGGGGAATGGAAACACCATATATTTT.

This chain joins TRBV25-1 and TRBJ1-5; D gene ambiguous. Trimming pared 3 bases from V and 5 bases from J, leaving 5 bases between. Germline V lookup: CDR1 MGHDK, CDR2 SYGVNS. The CDR3 has 12 residues. CDR3 sequence (DNA): TGTGCCAGCAGTGACGGGGATCAGCCCCAGCATTTT. Encoded protein: CASSDGDQPQHF.

The chain carries TRBV5-4 and TRBJ2-3; D might be TRBD2 (6 bases). Trimming took 1 base from V and 0 from J, leaving 12 bases between them. CDR3 length: 16 residues. The V gene's germline CDR1 is SGHNT and CDR2 YYREEE (reference sequence). The CDR3 DNA reads TGTGCCAGCAGCTTGCCTTCCGGGACTAGCACAGATACGCAGTATTTT. This gives the protein CASSLPSGTSTDTQYF.

The chain is built from TRBV2 and TRBJ1-6, with TRBD1 identical over 7 bases. V dropped 4 bases and J dropped 9; count of bases not matched to a gene: 9. This CDR3 region has 15 residues. Germline values: CDR1 SNHLY, CDR2 FYNNEI. The CDR3 region is CASSGRTGGSSPLHF. CDR3 nucleotide sequence: TGTGCCAGCAGTGGACGGACAGGAGGTAGTTCACCCCTCCACTTT. The variable domain in full, completed from reference TRBV2 and TRBJ1-6, reads EPEVTQTPSHQVTQMGQEVILRCVPISNHLYFYWYRQILGQKVEFLVSFYNNEISEKSEIFDDQFSVERPDGSNFTLKIRSTKLEDSAMYFCASSGRTGGSSPLHFGNGTRLTVT.

The V and J genes are TRBV21-1 and TRBJ1-4; TRBD1 reflects the table's D call only, with no check against the DNA. TRBV21-1 is flagged as a pseudogene. This CDR3 has 20 amino acids. The CDR3 here is CASSKVTGSSTYPLNEKLFF. CDR3 in DNA: TGTGCCAGCAGCAAAGTGACAGGGAGCTCCACATACCCCCTTAATGAAAAACTGTTTTTT.

The V and J genes are TRBV16 and TRBJ1-2, with D possibly TRBD1 on 5 matching bases. Trimming removed 4 bases at V and 3 bases at J, with 18 bases between. The CDR3 contains 16 residues. From germline, CDR1 is KGHSY and CDR2 FQNENV. In nucleotides, the CDR3 is TGTGCCAGCAGCCCTGGGGGGTCTTACCAGGACTATGGCTACACCTTC. Translated: CASSPGGSYQDYGYTF.

V is TRBV10-3 and J is TRBJ2-3; D ambiguous. V shed 1 base and J shed 6 bases, with 8 bases lying between them. Germline V gene lookup returns CDR1 ENHRY and CDR2 SYGVKD. This CDR3 has 13 residues. This chain's CDR3 is CAISELHEDTQYF. CDR3 in DNA: TGTGCCATCAGTGAGTTGCATGAGGATACGCAGTATTTT.